Presented here are 4 T cell receptor beta chains from one specimen sequenced in a study of T-cell memory formation after mild COVID-19. TCRdb reprocessed the 5' RACE reads with MiXCR, giving one entry per CDR3 protein. The sample carries some 210,000 distinct CDR3 sequences, roughly a tenth recorded once. Sequencing was carried out using PBMCs or a T cell subset sorted from them (not recorded which). The origin of the receptors is a man younger than 30 who had mild COVID-19 (a few samples of this study predate the infection). Cell type and time point are not known.

In this sample, this clonotype turned up many times. This chain connects TRBV7-2 to TRBJ2-2; D not resolved. Germline V gene data show CDR1 as SGHTA and CDR2 as FQGNSA. V was cut by 7 bases and J by 4 bases, with 16 bases left in between. The CDR3 length is 15 residues. The CDR3 sequence is CASTQSRPPTGELFF. The CDR3 region has the DNA TGTGCCAGCACCCAGTCGAGGCCCCCCACCGGGGAGCTGTTTTTT.

This sequence joins TRBV18 and TRBJ2-1; D is undetermined. The germline V gene encodes CDR1 KGHSH and CDR2 LQKENI. Trimming pared 2 bases from V and 4 bases from J, leaving 6 bases between. The CDR3 totals 13 residues. The CDR3, as DNA: TGTGCCAGCTCACCAGCTGAGTACAATGAGCAGTTCTTC. Translation: CASSPAEYNEQFF.

This clonotype came up a few times. The chain joins TRBV6-2 or TRBV6-3 to TRBJ1-5; TRBD1 might be the D (5 bases). V lost 6 bases and J lost 1, with 10 bases in between. Germline CDR1 is MNHEY and CDR2 is SVGEGT. The CDR3 sequence is 14 residues long. As DNA, the CDR3 is TGTGCCAGCAGAGGGGTCCCCAGCAATCAGCCCCAGCATTTT. Protein product: CASRGVPSNQPQHF.

This clonotype was picked up a small number of times. The chain has TRBV19 and TRBJ1-1; a weak D match, TRBD1 (6 bases). Germline V lookup: CDR1 LNHDA, CDR2 SQIVND (reference sequence). The CDR3 runs 11 residues. V lost 6 bases, J lost 9 bases, and 11 bases lay in between. CDR3 in amino acids: CASRQGLQAFF. In nucleotides, the CDR3 is TGTGCCAGTAGGCAGGGGTTACAAGCTTTCTTT.